Below, 10 T cell receptor beta chains from the same sample are listed, as sequenced in a study of shared clonotypes between healthy human individuals. Method: immunoSEQ multiplex PCR; TCRdb's copy keeps in-frame clones and lacks some. The profile shows 1,400,000 or so clones, approximately 98.5% of them singletons. The sequencing input was naive CD4+ T cells sorted from blood. Described subset: CD45RA+ positively selected. Receptors originate from a man younger than 45 in good health.

The genes are TRBV27 and TRBJ2-1; the D gene is possibly TRBD2 (5 bases). CDR1 MNHEY and CDR2 SMNVEV come from the germline V gene (reference sequence). Trimming pared 7 bases from V and 3 bases from J, leaving 7 bases between. The CDR3 is made up of 12 amino acids. Here the CDR3 reads CASNSGYNEQFF. The CDR3 nucleotides read TGTGCCAGCAACAGCGGCTACAATGAGCAGTTCTTC.

V gene TRBV9 combines with J gene TRBJ2-2; perhaps TRBD1 as D (6 bases). This CDR3 region has 17 residues. The germline V gene encodes CDR1 SGDLS and CDR2 YYNGEE. V was shortened by 0 bases and J by 6 bases, with 18 bases between the two germline ends. CDR3 protein: CASSVARGVRWAGELFF. For the CDR3, the DNA is TGTGCCAGCAGCGTAGCCAGGGGCGTGAGGTGGGCCGGGGAGCTGTTTTTT.

The chain links TRBV5-1 to TRBJ2-1, with a tentative D call TRBD2 (5 bases). This CDR3 spans 15 amino acids. Trimming removed 4 bases at V and 4 bases at J, with 15 bases between. The germline CDR1 and CDR2 sequences are SGHRS and YFSETQ. The CDR3, as DNA: TGCGCCAGCAGCGAGCGGATCGGGGAGTACAATGAGCAGTTCTTC. Amino acid sequence: CASSERIGEYNEQFF.

The rearrangement joins TRBV2 to TRBJ1-3; no firm D call. The length of the CDR3 is 15 residues. The germline V gene has CDR1 SNHLY and CDR2 FYNNEI. Between the trimmed V and J ends, which lost 6 bases and 4 bases, there was a span of 16 bases. CDR3 region: CASRAEALRGNTIYF. The DNA of the CDR3 is TGTGCCAGCAGGGCTGAGGCCCTTAGGGGAAACACCATATATTTT. Together with reference TRBV2 and TRBJ1-3, the CDR3 gives the full variable domain: EPEVTQTPSHQVTQMGQEVILRCVPISNHLYFYWYRQILGQKVEFLVSFYNNEISEKSEIFDDQFSVERPDGSNFTLKIRSTKLEDSAMYFCASRAEALRGNTIYFGEGSWLTVV.

V is TRBV7-7 and J is TRBJ2-7; D gene unclear. V was shortened by 6 bases and J by 4 bases, with 4 bases between the two germline ends. CDR3 length equals 10 residues. Looked up from germline, CDR1 is SSHAT and CDR2 is FNYEAQ (reference sequence). The CDR3 DNA sequence: TGTGCCAGCAGACAATACGAGCAGTACTTC. It yields the protein CASRQYEQYF.

The V call is TRBV7-9, the J call TRBJ1-1; D gene ambiguous. Trimming removed 2 bases from V and 0 bases from J, with 13 bases in between. Looked up from germline, CDR1 is SEHNR and CDR2 is FQNEAQ (reference sequence). This CDR3 region has 16 residues. The CDR3 loop is CASSLSVGPLNTEAFF. CDR3 sequence (DNA): TGTGCCAGCAGCTTAAGCGTCGGCCCCCTGAACACTGAAGCTTTCTTT.

The CDR3 here is CASSPLGIPGRDEQYF. The CDR3 region has the DNA TGTGCCAGCTCACCACTTGGGATCCCCGGGCGCGACGAGCAGTACTTC. The V and J genes are TRBV18 and TRBJ2-7; D call uncertain. The V gene lost 1 base and the J gene lost 5 bases, with 18 bases spanning the gap. This CDR3 is built from 16 residues. Germline V CDR1 and CDR2: KGHSH, LQKENI.

The chain links TRBV7-9 to TRBJ1-4; D is unresolved. Germline CDR1 reads SEHNR; CDR2 reads FQNEAQ (reference sequence). The V and J ends lost 2 bases and 5 bases respectively, with 6 bases between them. This CDR3 contains 13 residues. The CDR3 reads CASSLSINEKLFF. The CDR3 DNA is TGTGCCAGCAGCTTAAGTATCAATGAAAAACTGTTTTTT.

The J gene is TRBJ1-5, the V gene TRBV19; D gene uncertain. In germline, CDR1 is LNHDA, CDR2 SQIVND (reference sequence). The V end was cut by 4 bases, the J end by 2 bases, with 18 bases between. This CDR3 has 17 residues. The CDR3 DNA sequence: TGTGCCAGTAGTAGTGATTCGGCACTGAGAGGCAATCAGCCCCAGCATTTT. Its translation: CASSSDSALRGNQPQHF. Full variable domain (missing parts from reference TRBV19 and TRBJ1-5): DGGITQSPKYLFRKEGQNVTLSCEQNLNHDAMYWYRQDPGQGLRLIYYSQIVNDFQKGDIAEGYSVSREKKESFPLTVTSAQKNPTAFYLCASSSDSALRGNQPQHFGDGTRLSIL.

J is TRBJ1-5 and V is TRBV2, with D hard to call. Looked up from germline, CDR1 is SNHLY and CDR2 is FYNNEI. The CDR3 totals 14 residues. V lost 4 bases, J lost 3 bases, and 10 bases lay in between. CDR3 sequence (DNA): TGTGCCAGCAGTGTCACAGAACTCAATCAGCCCCAGCATTTT. Translated, it gives CASSVTELNQPQHF. The full variable domain, with the rest looked up from reference TRBV2 and TRBJ1-5, is EPEVTQTPSHQVTQMGQEVILRCVPISNHLYFYWYRQILGQKVEFLVSFYNNEISEKSEIFDDQFSVERPDGSNFTLKIRSTKLEDSAMYFCASSVTELNQPQHFGDGTRLSIL.